A selection of T cell receptor beta chains follows, all from one sample in a study of response to subunit inactivated influenza vaccine. TCRdb reprocessed the RT-PCR reads with MiXCR, giving one entry per CDR3 protein. The sample contains 500,000 to 550,000 distinct CDR3 sequences, around 8% of which appear only once. Sample: PBMCs from blood, taken around 25 months after vaccination. These TCRs come from a man in his fifties or sixties who received an inactivated influenza vaccine. CDR3s include the opening cysteine and the closing phenylalanine or tryptophan.

v_gene: TRBV12-3/TRBV12-4
CDR3aa: CASSLSEGPDTQYF

v_gene: TRBV24-1
CDR3aa: CATRDRDHGELFF

v_gene: TRBV11-2
CDR3aa: CASSTNGGQTEAFF

v_gene: TRBV5-1
CDR3aa: CASRRGHRDTGELFF

v_gene: TRBV28
CDR3aa: CASSLQTGSLFF

v_gene: TRBV7-8
CDR3aa: CASSYSDRGGSDTQYF

v_gene: TRBV18
CDR3aa: CASSPPVGQETQYF

v_gene: TRBV7-2
CDR3aa: CASSNQGWQPQHF

v_gene: TRBV18
CDR3aa: CASSPPGISDSYEQYF

v_gene: TRBV27
CDR3aa: CASSSPGQGVREQFF

v_gene: TRBV5-1
CDR3aa: CASAEGPLRSGNTIYF

v_gene: TRBV2
CDR3aa: CASTQESGKVETQYF

v_gene: TRBV7-9
CDR3aa: CASSSHTLEQFF

v_gene: TRBV6-5
CDR3aa: CASMVTTNTGELFF

v_gene: TRBV11-2
CDR3aa: CASSPGTITNEQFF

v_gene: TRBV6-2/TRBV6-3
CDR3aa: CASSHGGSVDTQYF

v_gene: TRBV12-3/TRBV12-4
CDR3aa: CASSLDRVSGGYTF

v_gene: TRBV4-1
CDR3aa: CASSHGYVTGELFF

v_gene: TRBV10-3
CDR3aa: CAIGTDKNNEQFF

v_gene: TRBV5-1
CDR3aa: CASSLAGAIAGGNEQFF

v_gene: TRBV29-1
CDR3aa: CSVLIAGSEQFF

v_gene: TRBV27
CDR3aa: CASSTQVGQIYNEQFF

v_gene: TRBV29-1
CDR3aa: CSGWTGVGYTF

v_gene: TRBV27
CDR3aa: CASSLGNQETQYF

v_gene: TRBV5-1
CDR3aa: CASSKGQAHFQETQYF

v_gene: TRBV6-1
CDR3aa: CASEPTGFGNEQFF

v_gene: TRBV29-1
CDR3aa: CSVARGLSYEQYF

v_gene: TRBV6-1
CDR3aa: CASRGQSSTEAFF

v_gene: TRBV7-8
CDR3aa: CASSSGLNTQNF

v_gene: TRBV7-2
CDR3aa: CASSLSPAKLPLNEQFF

v_gene: TRBV5-5
CDR3aa: CASSFTGPGELFF

v_gene: TRBV14
CDR3aa: CASSHRLAGSTDTQYF

v_gene: TRBV5-5
CDR3aa: CASSLGVAVYEQYF

v_gene: TRBV28
CDR3aa: CASSPLPRGNIYGYTF

v_gene: TRBV4-3
CDR3aa: CASSQVFTSNQPQHF

v_gene: TRBV7-6
CDR3aa: CASSPVGWEQFF

v_gene: TRBV20-1
CDR3aa: CSARGPSSSYEQYF

v_gene: TRBV20-1
CDR3aa: CSARGTSGRFAKNIQYF

v_gene: TRBV11-2
CDR3aa: CASSTTNTGELFF

v_gene: TRBV2
CDR3aa: CASRRGLRETQYF

v_gene: TRBV4-2
CDR3aa: CASSQGIAGGVDTQYF

v_gene: TRBV5-1
CDR3aa: CASSKGLAGGHGTDTQYF

v_gene: TRBV3-1
CDR3aa: CASAPDRQGDKNF

v_gene: TRBV12-3/TRBV12-4
CDR3aa: CASSTTAKQYF

v_gene: TRBV28
CDR3aa: CASSLQPWTSGEWGINTGELFF

v_gene: TRBV7-8
CDR3aa: CASSSPGANINYGYTF

v_gene: TRBV3-1
CDR3aa: CASSQAAAPHYEQYF

v_gene: TRBV19
CDR3aa: CASSKQGNTGELFF

v_gene: TRBV4-2
CDR3aa: CASSQGNGGAYEQYF

v_gene: TRBV12-3/TRBV12-4
CDR3aa: CASSPHGGIQETQYF

v_gene: TRBV7-9
CDR3aa: CASSLRDRARETQYF

v_gene: TRBV7-3
CDR3aa: CASSRLAELTDTQYF

v_gene: TRBV6-6
CDR3aa: CASSYSTSNEQFF

v_gene: TRBV12-3/TRBV12-4
CDR3aa: CATTPDPATGELFF

v_gene: TRBV5-1
CDR3aa: CASSQDPSGRYNEQFF

v_gene: TRBV20-1
CDR3aa: CSASQAGALYNEQFF

v_gene: TRBV6-1
CDR3aa: CASRPGHGGYGYTF

v_gene: TRBV20-1
CDR3aa: CSASGHQRSTDTQYF

v_gene: TRBV7-9
CDR3aa: CASSPVDRANYGYTF

v_gene: TRBV9
CDR3aa: CASSQSQRREGEQFF